This is a list of T cell receptor beta chains from one sample in a study of blood T cell repertoires in COVID-19. Sequenced by immunoSEQ multiplex PCR; TCRdb stores in-frame clones only, minus some. The sample has about 110,000 clones, 69% seen once. The material sequenced was peripheral blood. The receptors originated from a man older than 75 with acute or convalescent COVID-19. CDR3s include the opening cysteine and the closing phenylalanine or tryptophan. Fields, in order: CDR3 length, D gene, V gene, clone size, J gene, CDR3 protein, CDR3 DNA. The D gene is left open where the match is weak. For some rows the clone size is stated as once, few or many, or as a class when expanded; others skip it.

length: 15
D: TRBD1
V: TRBV6-5
size: .
J: TRBJ2-4
CDR3: CASSTQGAPGNIQYF
DNA: TGTGCCAGCAGTACCCAGGGGGCGCCCGGGAACATTCAGTACTTC

length: 15
D: .
V: TRBV4-3
size: once
J: TRBJ2-3
CDR3: CASSQGLPTTDTQYF
DNA: TGCGCCAGCAGCCAAGGACTTCCTACCACAGATACGCAGTATTTT

length: 16
D: TRBD2
V: TRBV5-6
size: .
J: TRBJ2-5
CDR3: CASSFSGLARGETQYF
DNA: TGTGCCAGCAGCTTTTCTGGACTAGCTAGAGGGGAGACCCAGTACTTC

length: 13
D: .
V: TRBV6-4
size: .
J: TRBJ1-6
CDR3: CASRRDYNSPLHF
DNA: TGTGCCAGCCGCCGAGATTATAATTCACCCCTCCACTTT

length: 16
D: TRBD1
V: TRBV19
size: .
J: TRBJ2-1
CDR3: CASSQGRGRIFNEQFF
DNA: TGTGCCAGTAGCCAAGGTAGGGGGCGGATTTTCAATGAGCAGTTCTTC

length: 12
D: TRBD1
V: TRBV6-5
size: once
J: TRBJ2-1
CDR3: CASSRGQNEQFF
DNA: TGTGCCAGCAGCAGGGGGCAAAATGAGCAGTTCTTC

length: 12
D: .
V: TRBV11-2
size: .
J: TRBJ2-3
CDR3: CASSFYTDTQYF
DNA: TGTGCCAGCAGCTTTTACACAGATACGCAGTATTTT

length: 14
D: TRBD1
V: TRBV7-8
size: .
J: TRBJ1-2
CDR3: CASSGDRGRFGYTF
DNA: TGTGCCAGCAGCGGGGACAGGGGGAGGTTTGGCTACACCTTC

length: 15
D: TRBD1
V: TRBV28
size: .
J: TRBJ1-2
CDR3: CASSSTGGEADGYTF
DNA: TGTGCCAGCAGTTCTACAGGGGGGGAAGCCGATGGCTACACCTTC

length: 15
D: TRBD2
V: TRBV2
size: .
J: TRBJ2-1
CDR3: CASSGGLAGYNEQFF
DNA: TGTGCCAGCAGTGGCGGGCTAGCGGGCTACAATGAGCAGTTCTTC

length: 16
D: .
V: TRBV11-3
size: .
J: TRBJ2-1
CDR3: CASSLDSGRSYNEQFF
DNA: TGTGCCAGCAGCTTAGATTCAGGGAGGTCCTACAATGAGCAGTTCTTC

length: 16
D: TRBD2
V: TRBV5-4
size: .
J: TRBJ2-5
CDR3: CASSSGSGSLRETQYF
DNA: TGTGCCAGCAGCTCAGGGAGCGGGAGCCTCCGAGAGACCCAGTACTTC

length: 11
D: TRBD1
V: TRBV20-1
size: .
J: TRBJ2-5
CDR3: CSASLQGTEYF
DNA: TGCAGTGCTAGCCTACAGGGGACGGAGTACTTC

length: 13
D: TRBD1
V: TRBV28
size: .
J: TRBJ1-4
CDR3: CASRQGFNEKLFF
DNA: TGTGCCAGCCGACAGGGTTTTAATGAAAAACTGTTTTTT

length: 16
D: .
V: TRBV25-1
size: .
J: TRBJ2-2
CDR3: CASSEPRRGFTGELFF
DNA: TGTGCCAGCAGTGAACCGCGCAGGGGATTCACCGGGGAGCTGTTTTTT

length: 14
D: TRBD1
V: TRBV29-1
size: .
J: TRBJ1-5
CDR3: CSVAGQGGNQPQHF
DNA: TGCAGCGTTGCGGGACAGGGAGGCAATCAGCCCCAGCATTTT

length: 16
D: .
V: TRBV5-4
size: once
J: TRBJ2-2
CDR3: CASSFRRGANTGELFF
DNA: TGTGCCAGCAGCTTTCGGCGGGGTGCGAACACCGGGGAGCTGTTTTTT